The TCR beta chain described here comes from a study of T cell responses to AZD1222 COVID-19 vaccine. Using immunoSEQ multiplex PCR, the repertoire was profiled, and TCRdb retains in-frame clones only, with some absent. The table records tens of thousands of clones, approximately 90% of them present only once. General study findings and limits: The donors showed a predominance of white British ancestry and of females, with possible underestimation of clonal diversity. Spike was spanned by vaccine-associated CD4 TCRs, which were dominant at 160-218 and 743-854. Per reports, nearly half of all spike-specific TCRs target regions that are unmutated in variants.

Details on this clone: Its cognate antigen is unknown.

CDR3 length equals 15 residues. With V trimmed by 1 base and J by 7 bases, 7 bases remained unmatched. Germline CDR1 and CDR2: LGHNA and YNFKEQ. The V gene is TRBV4-2, the J gene TRBJ1-5, with 7 bases fitting TRBD1. This sequence originates from an adult in good health. The sequencing used peripheral blood, collected on day 0 of AZD1222 vaccination. The CDR3 DNA follows: TGTGCCAGCAGCCAAGCAAGGGGGCAGGTCCAGCCCCAGCATTTT. Translated: CASSQARGQVQPQHF.